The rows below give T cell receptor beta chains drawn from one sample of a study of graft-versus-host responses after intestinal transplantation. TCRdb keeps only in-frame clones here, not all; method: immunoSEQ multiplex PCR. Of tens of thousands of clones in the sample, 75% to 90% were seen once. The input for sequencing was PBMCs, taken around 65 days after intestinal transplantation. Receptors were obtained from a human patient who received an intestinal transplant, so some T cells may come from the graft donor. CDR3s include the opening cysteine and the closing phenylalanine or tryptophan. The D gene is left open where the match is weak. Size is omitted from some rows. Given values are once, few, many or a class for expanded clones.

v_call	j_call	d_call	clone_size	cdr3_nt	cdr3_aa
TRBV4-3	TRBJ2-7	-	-	TGCGCCAGCAGCCCTGCACTGAGAAACTACGAGCAGTACTTC	CASSPALRNYEQYF
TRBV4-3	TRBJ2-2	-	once	TGCGCCAGCAGCCAAGGTGATTTGACAACGAACACCGGGGAGCTGTTTTTT	CASSQGDLTTNTGELFF
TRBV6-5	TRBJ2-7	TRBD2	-	TGTGCCTCGGCGGGGGATTCCTACGAGCAGTACTTC	CASAGDSYEQYF
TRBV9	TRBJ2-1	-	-	TGTGCCAGCAGCCCGGGTGGGAGCTCCTACAATGAGCAGTTCTTC	CASSPGGSSYNEQFF
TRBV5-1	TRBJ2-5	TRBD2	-	TGCGTCAGCAGCTTGACCCCGACTAGCCGCCAAGAGACCCAGTACTTC	CVSSLTPTSRQETQYF
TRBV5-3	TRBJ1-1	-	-	TGTGCCAGAAGAAGGACCGTGAACACTGAAGCTTTCTTT	CARRRTVNTEAFF
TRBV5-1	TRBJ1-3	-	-	TGCGCCAGCAGCTTGATGAGCGCGGGAAACACCATATATTTT	CASSLMSAGNTIYF
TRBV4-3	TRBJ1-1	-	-	TGCGCCAGCAGCCAAGAAGTAATAACTGAAGCTTTCTTT	CASSQEVITEAFF
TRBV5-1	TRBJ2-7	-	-	TGCGCCAGCAGCTTGGAGCCAGGGCCTAACTACGAGCAGTACTTC	CASSLEPGPNYEQYF
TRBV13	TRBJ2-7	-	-	TGTGCCAGCCGGACCGGAAGCTCCTACGAGCAGTACTTC	CASRTGSSYEQYF
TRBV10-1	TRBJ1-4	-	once	TGCGCCAGCAGCCGCCCATTGTCCCTATATGAAAAACTGTTTTTT	CASSRPLSLYEKLFF
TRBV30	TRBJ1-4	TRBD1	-	TGTGCCTGGAGCACAGGGGGGAATGAAAAACTGTTTTTT	CAWSTGGNEKLFF
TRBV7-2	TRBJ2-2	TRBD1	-	TGTGCCAGCAGCTGGACAGGGTCCGGGGAGCTGTTTTTT	CASSWTGSGELFF
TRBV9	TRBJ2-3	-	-	TGTGCCAGCAGCGTAAAGGGGGTGGGCACAGATACGCAGTATTTT	CASSVKGVGTDTQYF
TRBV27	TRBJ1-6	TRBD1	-	TGTGCCAGCAGCTATGGACAGGGGTACAATTCACCCCTCCACTTT	CASSYGQGYNSPLHF
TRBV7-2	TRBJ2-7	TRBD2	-	TGTGCCAGCAGCTTCTATGGACTAGCGGGGGCTGAATACGAGCAGTACTTT	CASSFYGLAGAEYEQYF
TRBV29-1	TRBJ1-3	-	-	TGCAGCGTCCACTCAGGGCCTGGAAACACCATATATTTT	CSVHSGPGNTIYF
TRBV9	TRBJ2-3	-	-	TGTGCCAGCAGCGAGGGGGACGGAGGGAGCACAGATACGCAGTATTTT	CASSEGDGGSTDTQYF
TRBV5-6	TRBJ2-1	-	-	TGTGCCAGCAGCTTGGTATCGAGCGTGCATGAGCAGTTCTTC	CASSLVSSVHEQFF
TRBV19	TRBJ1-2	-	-	TGTGCCAGTCGCCGGTTAAGGGACGTTGCTAACTATGGCTACACCTTC	CASRRLRDVANYGYTF
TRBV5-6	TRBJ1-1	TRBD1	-	TGTGCCAGCAGCTCCTACCCGGACAGGGGCATAACTGAAGCTTTCTTT	CASSSYPDRGITEAFF
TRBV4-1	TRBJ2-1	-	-	TGCGCCAGCAGCCAAGTTATGGGACCTAACTCCTACAATGAGCAGTTCTTC	CASSQVMGPNSYNEQFF
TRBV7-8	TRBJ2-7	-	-	TGTGCCAGCGGCGTTAGCTCCTACGAGCAGTACTTC	CASGVSSYEQYF
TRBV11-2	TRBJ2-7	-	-	TGTGCCAGCAGCTTAGAGGCGGGGTGGTCCTACGAGCAGTACTTC	CASSLEAGWSYEQYF
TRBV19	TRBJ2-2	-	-	TGTGCCGCCAGGGAATGGTCGGACAGAGGGGTATTAACCGGGGAGCTGTTTTTT	CAAREWSDRGVLTGELFF
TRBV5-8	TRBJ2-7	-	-	TGTGCCAGCAGCCTCAGGACGGCCTCCTACGAGCAGTACTTC	CASSLRTASYEQYF